The subject of this entry is one T cell receptor (beta chain). The record originates from a study of cytomegalovirus exposure and HLA in healthy donors. Amplification used 60 Vbeta primers and 13 Jbeta primers. Sequenced by immunoSEQ multiplex PCR; TCRdb stores in-frame clones only, minus some. The sample gives 65,000 to 85,000 clones, around 65% of which show up once; 4.9% is in the top ten. This CDR3 contains 11 residues. V lost 4 bases and J 9 bases, leaving 9 bases between the germline ends. The germline gives CDR1 MNHEY, CDR2 SVGAGI. This TCR was recovered from a man aged 55 to 70 in good health and CMV-seropositive. The genes are TRBV6-5 and TRBJ1-1; perhaps TRBD1 as D (6 bases). Sequencing was carried out using PBMCs. CDR3 loop: CASSLRGKAFF. The CDR3 DNA reads TGTGCCAGCAGTTTGAGGGGGAAAGCTTTCTTT.